The 24 T cell receptor beta chains in this list originate from one sample, sequenced in a study of cytomegalovirus exposure and HLA in healthy donors. The PCR contained 60 Vbeta and 13 Jbeta primers. This table comes from immunoSEQ multiplex PCR, and its TCRdb copy is limited to in-frame clones, with some not included. The sample shows 180,000 or so clones, roughly 77% of them seen only once. The sequencing input was PBMCs. These receptors all come from a woman aged 25 to 39 in good health and CMV-seropositive.

This clone occurred once. The genes are TRBV7-2 and TRBJ2-5, with D perhaps TRBD2 (5 bases). Trimming cost V 1 base and J 2 bases, with 20 bases left between them. This CDR3 comprises 18 residues. Germline values: CDR1 SGHTA, CDR2 FQGNSA. CDR3 DNA sequence: TGTGCCAGCAGCTTAGTGAGGCGGGTCAGAAAGGCTCAAGAGACCCAGTACTTC. Protein product: CASSLVRRVRKAQETQYF.

The chain combines TRBV2 with TRBJ2-7, with TRBD2 matching 14 bases. Germline V gene data show CDR1 as SNHLY and CDR2 as FYNNEI. V lost 7 bases, J lost 6 bases, and 14 bases stayed unmatched. The CDR3 has 17 amino acids. The CDR3 DNA sequence: TGTGCCAGCACCCTCGGACTAGCGGGGGGACGGGCGGGCGAGCAGTACTTC. It specifies CASTLGLAGGRAGEQYF.

The chain is built from TRBV5-6 and TRBJ2-3, with D perhaps matching TRBD1 (6 bases). Trimming cost V 4 bases and J 0 bases, with 9 bases left between them. CDR3 size: 14 residues. Germline V gives CDR1 SGHDT, CDR2 YYEEEE. This CDR3 reads CASSPQGSTDTQYF. For the CDR3, the DNA is TGTGCCAGCAGCCCCCAGGGGAGCACAGATACGCAGTATTTT.

The rearrangement uses TRBV7-3 and TRBJ2-1; no reliable D call. The CDR3 has 16 amino acids. The germline CDR1 and CDR2 sequences are SGHTA and FQGTGA. Trimming took 1 base from V and 2 from J, leaving 12 bases between them. The CDR3, as DNA: TGTGCCAGCAGCTTAAAAACAGTATCTCCCTACAATGAGCAGTTCTTC. Encoded protein: CASSLKTVSPYNEQFF.

This chain uses TRBV11-3 with TRBJ1-1, with a tentative D call TRBD1 (6 bases). The CDR3 is 15 residues long. Germline V gene data show CDR1 as SGHNT and CDR2 as YENEEA. With 5 bases removed from V and 3 bases from J, the gap between germline ends came to 16 bases. Written as DNA, the CDR3 is TGTGCCAGCAGCCCAGGGCGGGGGGCTGACACTGAAGCTTTCTTT. It specifies CASSPGRGADTEAFF.

This chain links TRBV11-2 with TRBJ2-3, with 7 bases aligning to TRBD2. In germline, CDR1 is SGHAT, CDR2 FQNNGV. This CDR3 has 17 amino acids. Losses at the gene ends were 0 bases for V and 5 bases for J; bases not matched to a gene: 11. CDR3 sequence: CASSLDVTGGGIDTQYF. CDR3 bases: TGTGCCAGCAGCTTAGATGTAACGGGGGGTGGCATAGATACGCAGTATTTT. The variable domain in full, completed from reference TRBV11-2 and TRBJ2-3, reads EAGVAQSPRYKIIEKRQSVAFWCNPISGHATLYWYQQILGQGPKLLIQFQNNGVVDDSQLPKDRFSAERLKGVDSTLKIQPAKLEDSAVYLCASSLDVTGGGIDTQYFGPGTRLTVL.

V is TRBV30 and J is TRBJ1-6; no firm D call. Trimming stripped 3 bases from V and 9 bases from J, with 15 bases between. The germline V gene has CDR1 GTSNPN and CDR2 SVGIG (reference sequence). The CDR3 sequence is 14 residues long. CDR3 in amino acids: CAWRGQIRGSPLHF. CDR3 bases: TGTGCCTGGAGAGGGCAGATCCGGGGTTCACCCCTCCACTTT. The full variable domain, completed using reference TRBV30 and TRBJ1-6, is SQTIHQWPATLVQPVGSPLSLECTVEGTSNPNLYWYRQAAGRGLQLLFYSVGIGQISSEVPQNLSASRPQDRQFILSSKKLLLSDSGFYLCAWRGQIRGSPLHFGNGTRLTVT.

The V and J genes are TRBV7-3 and TRBJ2-1, with a tentative D call TRBD2 (6 bases). The CDR3 has 19 amino acids. Germline loops: CDR1 SGHTA, CDR2 FQGTGA. Trimming took 4 bases from V and 0 from J, leaving 22 bases between them. In DNA form, the CDR3 reads TGTGCCAGCAGCTCTCTACCCCTTAGCGGCCCTAGCTCCTACAATGAGCAGTTCTTC. This gives the protein CASSSLPLSGPSSYNEQFF.

The chain joins TRBV19 to TRBJ1-1, with D maybe TRBD1 (6 bases). The CDR3 loop spans 11 amino acids. Germline V gives CDR1 LNHDA, CDR2 SQIVND (reference sequence). Trimming removed 6 bases from V and 11 bases from J, with 13 bases in between. CDR3 in amino acids: CASSRQELAFF. Written as DNA, the CDR3 is TGTGCCAGTAGCCGACAGGAGCTGGCTTTCTTT. Based on the CDR3 plus reference TRBV19 and TRBJ1-1, the full variable domain is DGGITQSPKYLFRKEGQNVTLSCEQNLNHDAMYWYRQDPGQGLRLIYYSQIVNDFQKGDIAEGYSVSREKKESFPLTVTSAQKNPTAFYLCASSRQELAFFGQGTRLTVV.

CDR3 DNA: TGTGCCAGCAGCTTAGGGGGCTTGTCCTACGAGCAGTACTTC. It encodes CASSLGGLSYEQYF. This sequence joins TRBV7-3 and TRBJ2-7; possibly TRBD1 for D (6 bases). Trimming left V 2 bases short and J 1 base short, with 9 bases between. From germline, CDR1 is SGHTA and CDR2 FQGTGA. This CDR3 has 14 amino acids.

The chain couples TRBV4-1 to TRBJ1-5, with no clear D. The germline V gene encodes CDR1 MGHRA and CDR2 YSYEKL. Trimming shortened V by 0 bases and J by 4 bases, and 13 bases separated the two germline ends. The CDR3 consists of 16 residues. The CDR3 nucleotides are TGCGCCAGCAGCCAAGATGGAGGATTAGGGAATCAGCCCCAGCATTTT. Translating it yields CASSQDGGLGNQPQHF.

The V call is TRBV27, the J call TRBJ2-1, with 9 bases matching TRBD2. Germline values: CDR1 MNHEY, CDR2 SMNVEV (reference sequence). V trimming: 11 bases; J trimming: 4 bases; junction bases outside the gene matches: 18. The CDR3 spans 17 residues. The CDR3 loop is CAVKQGRISGGYNEQFF. CDR3 coding DNA: TGTGCCGTTAAGCAGGGGAGGATTAGCGGGGGATACAATGAGCAGTTCTTC.

The chain carries TRBV2 and TRBJ2-2, with 8 bases fitting TRBD1. Looked up from germline, CDR1 is SNHLY and CDR2 is FYNNEI. This CDR3 is built from 13 residues. After removal of 7 bases from V and 4 bases from J, the junction contained 2 bases not matched to a gene. Written as DNA, the CDR3 is TGTGCCAGCAAACAGGGGGGCACCGGGGAGCTGTTTTTT. This encodes CASKQGGTGELFF.

This rearrangement joins TRBV19 to TRBJ1-5, with a tentative D call TRBD1 (6 bases). The CDR3 has 14 amino acids. V lost 6 bases and J 0 bases, leaving 9 bases between the germline ends. Germline CDR1 and CDR2: LNHDA and SQIVND (reference sequence). CDR3 sequence: CASSGQTSNQPQHF. CDR3 sequence (DNA): TGTGCCAGTAGCGGACAGACTAGCAATCAGCCCCAGCATTTT.

This clone was detected only once. CDR3 in amino acids: CASSFTEETEAFF. CDR3 DNA sequence: TGTGCCAGCAGTTTTACTGAAGAGACTGAAGCTTTCTTT. The chain joins TRBV28 to TRBJ1-1, with D unresolved. Germline loops: CDR1 MDHEN, CDR2 SYDVKM. CDR3 length equals 13 residues. V was clipped by 3 bases and J by 5 bases, with 10 bases between them.

The CDR3 DNA sequence: TGCGCCAGCAGCCAAGATCGGGCAGGGTACGAGCAGTACTTC. Its translation is CASSQDRAGYEQYF. The rearrangement uses TRBV4-1 and TRBJ2-7; the D gene is possibly TRBD1 (5 bases). The CDR3 loop spans 14 amino acids. V shed 0 bases and J shed 4 bases, with 10 bases lying between them. Per germline, CDR1 MGHRA and CDR2 YSYEKL.

The sample holds a few counts of this clone. This sequence joins TRBV7-8 and TRBJ2-1, with a tentative D call TRBD1 (7 bases). This CDR3 contains 13 residues. V lost 4 bases, J lost 8 bases, and 12 bases lay in between. Germline CDR1 and CDR2: SGHVS and FQNEAQ. The CDR3 reads CASSWQGGYEQFF. The CDR3 nucleotides read TGTGCCAGCAGCTGGCAGGGGGGCTATGAGCAGTTCTTC.

The chain has TRBV7-2 and TRBJ1-2; perhaps TRBD1 as D (6 bases). Trimming pared 1 base from V and 8 bases from J, leaving 11 bases between. Germline V CDR1 and CDR2: SGHTA, FQGNSA. The CDR3 has 13 residues. CDR3 bases: TGTGCCAGCAGCTTAGAACAGGGCGTAGGCTACACCTTC. It specifies CASSLEQGVGYTF.

The chain joins TRBV7-9 to TRBJ2-3, with D maybe TRBD1 (7 bases). This CDR3 region has 15 residues. V was trimmed by 3 bases and J by 5 bases, leaving 15 bases between them. Germline V lookup: CDR1 SEHNR, CDR2 FQNEAQ (reference sequence). CDR3 protein: CASSFQQGRKDTQYF. The CDR3 coding sequence is TGTGCCAGCAGCTTTCAACAGGGGAGGAAAGATACGCAGTATTTT.

J is TRBJ2-4 and V is TRBV19; the match to TRBD2 covers 7 bases. The junction had 11 bases not matched to a gene; V was cut back by 6 bases and J by 0 bases. The CDR3 extends over 17 amino acids. Germline CDR1 is LNHDA and CDR2 is SQIVND (reference sequence). DNA for the CDR3: TGTGCCAGTAGCCGGCGGCGGGAGCGGGTAGCCAAAAACATTCAGTACTTC. Translation: CASSRRRERVAKNIQYF.

The CDR3 DNA reads TGTGCCTGCCGGGACAGGGAGGGCGAAACCTATGGCTACACCTTC. Translation: CACRDREGETYGYTF. The chain combines TRBV6-6 with TRBJ1-2; 9 bases align to TRBD1. The CDR3 loop spans 15 amino acids. V dropped 11 bases and J dropped 4; count of bases not matched to a gene: 14. The germline gives CDR1 MNHNY, CDR2 SVGAGI (reference sequence).

V and J are TRBV5-1 and TRBJ2-5; D is possibly TRBD2 (6 bases). CDR1 is SGHRS, CDR2 YFSETQ, per germline. The CDR3 spans 15 residues. V was pared by 0 bases and J by 4 bases, with 13 bases between. The chain's CDR3 is CASSLGNSGGETQYF. CDR3 bases: TGCGCCAGCAGCTTGGGCAATAGCGGCGGAGAGACCCAGTACTTC.

V usage is TRBV15 and J usage is TRBJ2-7; D is unclear. Per the germline V gene, CDR1 is LNHNV and CDR2 is YYDKDF (reference sequence). V shed 5 bases and J shed 7 bases, with 12 bases lying between them. The CDR3 totals 12 residues. CDR3 loop: CATSGGEREQYF. The CDR3 DNA is TGTGCCACCAGCGGCGGCGAGAGGGAGCAGTACTTC.

The V call is TRBV9, the J call TRBJ2-7; TRBD1 matches 7 bases. Trimming took 2 bases from V and 2 from J; bases not matched to a gene: 10. Germline V gene data show CDR1 as SGDLS and CDR2 as YYNGEE. The CDR3 is 16 residues long. As DNA, the CDR3 is TGTGCCAGCAGCGTCCAGACGACAGGGAGTCCCTACGAGCAGTACTTC. The encoded protein is CASSVQTTGSPYEQYF.